This T cell receptor (beta chain) was identified in a study of blood T cell repertoires in COVID-19. Study summary: PBMCs, B-cell-depleted T cells, or T cells were the source of the cDNA or gDNA that made up the material.

CDR3 length equals 17 residues. Germline V gene lookup returns CDR1 KGHSH and CDR2 LQKENI. With 3 bases removed from V and 0 bases from J, the gap between germline ends came to 14 bases. The assay was immunoSEQ multiplex PCR, and TCRdb's table has in-frame clones only and misses some. The sample holds some 200,000 clones; approximately 89% are singletons and the top ten take around 2.5%. Sequences were obtained from peripheral blood. This TCR was recovered from a man aged 40-49 years with active or convalescent COVID-19. J is TRBJ1-4 and V is TRBV18, with a possible D match to TRBD1 (6 bases). This CDR3 reads CASSPRQGQATNEKLFF. DNA of the CDR3: TGTGCCAGCTCACCTCGTCAGGGGCAGGCAACTAATGAAAAACTGTTTTTT.